The T cell receptor (beta chain) described here comes from a study of metastatic and nonmetastatic thyroid tumors. The CDR3 is 15 amino acids. Germline V gives CDR1 SGHNT, CDR2 YENEEA. Trimming pared 1 base from V and 4 bases from J, leaving 13 bases between. This clone is medium-sized (0.01 to 0.1%) in the sample. Patients underwent thyroid surgery, and none had received any treatment before it. TCRdb reprocessed the PCR reads via MiXCR. This sample has 25,000 or so clones, with around a sixth found just once. The source is a female donor with papillary thyroid cancer or a benign thyroid nodule (not recorded which). Some clones in this sample may be carry-over from other donors' samples. V usage is TRBV11-3 and J usage is TRBJ1-2; D is perhaps TRBD1 (6 bases). Sequencing was carried out using blood. The chain's CDR3 is CASSLGAGALYGYTF. In DNA form, the CDR3 reads TGTGCCAGCAGCTTAGGGGCAGGGGCCCTCTATGGCTACACCTTC.